This TCR beta chain was obtained from a study of cytomegalovirus exposure and HLA in healthy donors. The V and J ends lost 6 bases and 2 bases respectively, with 11 bases between them. The length of the CDR3 is 14 residues. Germline V CDR1 and CDR2: LNHDA, SQIVND (reference sequence). The PCR had 60 Vbeta and 13 Jbeta primers. Sequencing used immunoSEQ multiplex PCR; TCRdb keeps in-frame clones, though not all of them. The sample lists around 250,000 clones; 85% to 95% were seen once. This clonotype was obtained from a girl aged 2 to 9 in good health and CMV-seronegative. Source material: PBMCs. The chain links TRBV19 to TRBJ2-1; D is perhaps TRBD1 (5 bases). Here the CDR3 reads CASRTDNPYNEQFF. The CDR3 DNA reads as TGTGCCAGTAGGACGGACAACCCCTACAATGAGCAGTTCTTC.